This is a list of T cell receptor beta chains from one sample in a study of T cell responses to AZD1222 COVID-19 vaccine. Measured with immunoSEQ multiplex PCR; TCRdb has only the in-frame clones, and not every one. The sample contains tens of thousands of clones, approximately 90% of which appear only once. Sequencing used peripheral blood, obtained on day 0 of AZD1222 vaccination. These receptors originate from an adult in good health. The CDR3 runs from the conserved cysteine through the conserved F or W. A D gene is named only where the DNA matches it firmly. Size tells how often a clone was seen (once, few, many) or the class of an expanded clone, and some rows leave it out.

clone_size	d_call	j_call	v_call	cdr3_nt	cdr3_aa
NA	NA	TRBJ2-6	TRBV7-2	TGTGCCAGCAGCCCCCAAGCGATGGCTCCCGGCTCTGGGGCCAACGTCCTGACTTTC	CASSPQAMAPGSGANVLTF
NA	NA	TRBJ1-4	TRBV15	TGTGCCACCAGCAGCCCTGGGGCAGTTGAAAAACTGTTTTTT	CATSSPGAVEKLFF
NA	TRBD2	TRBJ2-3	TRBV7-2	TGTGCCAGCAAGGAGCGGGGGTCCACAGATACGCAGTATTTT	CASKERGSTDTQYF
NA	TRBD1	TRBJ2-5	TRBV9	TGTGCCAGCAGTCTGGCACAGGGGGCCCAAGAGACCCAGTACTTC	CASSLAQGAQETQYF
NA	TRBD2	TRBJ2-2	TRBV19	TGTGCCAGTAGCGGGGGGAGTTCCGGGGAGCTGTTTTTT	CASSGGSSGELFF
NA	NA	TRBJ2-1	TRBV7-2	TGTGCCAGCAGCCCCGCTTACGAGCAGTTCTTC	CASSPAYEQFF
NA	TRBD2	TRBJ2-1	TRBV24-1	TGTGCCACCGCGGGGGGGCCGTTGGGATACAATGAGCAGTTCTTC	CATAGGPLGYNEQFF
NA	TRBD2	TRBJ2-7	TRBV28	TGTGCCAGCAGACTAGCGGGGGGATACGAGCAGTACTTC	CASRLAGGYEQYF
NA	NA	TRBJ2-2	TRBV29-1	TGCAGCGTTGGGACAGTTTACGGGGAGCTGTTTTTT	CSVGTVYGELFF
NA	NA	TRBJ1-4	TRBV20-1	TGCAGTGCTAGCCATGGTGAAAAACTGTTTTTT	CSASHGEKLFF
NA	NA	TRBJ2-2	TRBV7-7	TGTGCTAGCAGCTTTATCACCGGGGAGCTGTTTTTT	CASSFITGELFF
NA	TRBD1	TRBJ1-2	TRBV7-2	TGTGCCAGCAGCTTAGTGTTACAGGGGAAGGGCTACACCTTC	CASSLVLQGKGYTF
NA	NA	TRBJ1-2	TRBV4-2	TGTGCCAGCAGCCAGGATAACTATGGCTACACCTTC	CASSQDNYGYTF
NA	NA	TRBJ1-2	TRBV5-1	TGCGCCAGCAGCGAGGACTATGGCTACACCTTC	CASSEDYGYTF
NA	TRBD1	TRBJ1-1	TRBV28	TGTGCCATCGGACCCCCGGGACAGGGGGTTGGGGCTGAAGCTTTCTTT	CAIGPPGQGVGAEAFF
NA	NA	TRBJ1-1	TRBV18	TGTGCCAGCTGTACTGGGTTGGGTACTGAAGCTTTCTTT	CASCTGLGTEAFF
NA	NA	TRBJ2-1	TRBV11-2	TGTGCCAGCAGCGAACAGACTCCTAGGGATGAGCAGTTCTTC	CASSEQTPRDEQFF
NA	NA	TRBJ2-2	TRBV5-4	TGTGCCAGCAGCTTGGACAGAGCGAACACCGGGGAGCTGTTTTTT	CASSLDRANTGELFF
NA	NA	TRBJ1-1	TRBV11-1	TGTGCCAGCAGCCCTCGGGGGGGGGTTCCGAACACTGAAGCTTTCTTT	CASSPRGGVPNTEAFF
NA	NA	TRBJ1-5	TRBV5-1	TGCGCCAGCAGCTTGGAGGCAGGGTGGAGCAATCAGCCCCAGCATTTT	CASSLEAGWSNQPQHF
NA	NA	TRBJ1-2	TRBV6-5	TGTGCCAGCAGTCCGGAAACAGTATATGGCTACACCTTC	CASSPETVYGYTF
NA	NA	TRBJ1-4	TRBV4-2	TGTGCCAGCAGCCTTGGCTCAGCTCGGGGTGAAAAACTGTTTTTT	CASSLGSARGEKLFF
NA	TRBD2	TRBJ2-5	TRBV5-1	TGCGCCAGCGCCCGGACGGGGGGGCAAGAGACCCAGTACTTC	CASARTGGQETQYF
NA	NA	TRBJ2-2	TRBV7-2	TGTGCCAGCAGCCCAGGGCAACTAGGGGCCGGGGAGCTGTTTTTT	CASSPGQLGAGELFF
once	NA	TRBJ2-7	TRBV5-4	TGTGCCAGCAGCCCCCCGGCGGGAGTGGCAGGGGAGGACGAGCAGTACTTC	CASSPPAGVAGEDEQYF
NA	NA	TRBJ2-1	TRBV5-1	TGCGCCAGCAGCCTGGACTTAAATGAGCAGTTCTTC	CASSLDLNEQFF
NA	TRBD1	TRBJ1-4	TRBV6-5	TGTGCCAGTACCTCCGGACAGGGAGGTGAAAAACTGTTTTTT	CASTSGQGGEKLFF
NA	NA	TRBJ1-5	TRBV19	TGTGCCAGTACCCCGGGGCCGGGGTTGCAGCCCCAGCATTTT	CASTPGPGLQPQHF
NA	TRBD1	TRBJ2-7	TRBV5-1	TGCGCCAGCATTGCGGACAGGGGCTACGAGCAGTACTTC	CASIADRGYEQYF
once	NA	TRBJ2-1	TRBV18	TGTGCCAGCTCACCACCCTGGTCAGGGGCAGGGAATGAGCAGTTCTTC	CASSPPWSGAGNEQFF
once	NA	TRBJ2-7	TRBV11-2	TGTGCCAGCAGCTTAGATCTGGGGCCGCTACGGGAGCAGTACTTC	CASSLDLGPLREQYF
NA	TRBD1	TRBJ1-4	TRBV24-1	TGTGCCACCAGTGAAACGGGACAGGGAATTGAAAAACTGTTTTTT	CATSETGQGIEKLFF
NA	NA	TRBJ2-2	TRBV5-1	TGCGCCAGCAGGGGAGAGGGGGCCGGGGAGCTGTTTTTT	CASRGEGAGELFF
NA	NA	TRBJ2-5	TRBV6-5	TGTGCCAGCAGCCAGGACGTTTGGGGGGAGACCCAGTACTTC	CASSQDVWGETQYF
NA	NA	TRBJ1-3	TRBV11-2	TGTGCCAGCAGCTTAGATCTGGCTGGAAACACCATATATTTT	CASSLDLAGNTIYF
NA	TRBD1	TRBJ2-7	TRBV6-2/TRBV6-3	TGTGCCAGCAGTTTGACAGGGAAAGAGCAGTACTTC	CASSLTGKEQYF
NA	NA	TRBJ2-7	TRBV19	TGTGCCAGTAGTATAGGAGAGGCGGAGCAGTACTTC	CASSIGEAEQYF
NA	TRBD2	TRBJ2-6	TRBV7-3	TGTGCCAGCAGCTCCCCCCGGCCCCGGGGGGACTCTGGGGCCAACGTCCTGACTTTC	CASSSPRPRGDSGANVLTF
NA	NA	TRBJ2-1	TRBV7-9	TGTGCCAGCAGCTTAGATTTAACAGGGAACGATGAGCAGTTCTTC	CASSLDLTGNDEQFF
NA	TRBD1	TRBJ1-1	TRBV4-2	TGTGCCAGCAGCCAAGATCCTGTGGGGGGCGCAGGGGGGATTGAAGCTTTCTTT	CASSQDPVGGAGGIEAFF
NA	NA	TRBJ2-1	TRBV11-2	TGTGCCAGCAGCTTAGGTTGGGGGTTCGATGAGCAGTTCTTC	CASSLGWGFDEQFF
few	NA	TRBJ2-5	TRBV28	TGTGCCAGCAGTCGCCCGGACAGCCAAGAGACCCAGTACTTC	CASSRPDSQETQYF
NA	NA	TRBJ1-4	TRBV2	TGTGCCAGCAGCGCCCGTCGGGACACTAATGAAAAACTGTTTTTT	CASSARRDTNEKLFF
NA	NA	TRBJ2-3	TRBV5-1	TGCGCCAGCAGCTTGGCCGCGGGTAACACAGATACGCAGTATTTT	CASSLAAGNTDTQYF
NA	NA	TRBJ2-1	TRBV28	TGTGCCAGCACAAATGGACAGCGGTCCTACAATGAGCAGTTCTTC	CASTNGQRSYNEQFF
NA	NA	TRBJ2-5	TRBV5-5	TGTGCCAGCAGCTTGGAGGTACGAGAGACCCAGTACTTC	CASSLEVRETQYF
NA	TRBD1	TRBJ1-5	TRBV19	TGTGCCAGTAGATCCGCCGGGACAGGGTTGGGTCAGCCCCAGCATTTT	CASRSAGTGLGQPQHF
NA	TRBD2	TRBJ2-7	TRBV19	TGTGCCAGCTCCGACCGGGGGGGACCTCTCTCCTACGAGCAGTACTTC	CASSDRGGPLSYEQYF
NA	NA	TRBJ2-6	TRBV27	TGTGCCAGCAGTTTCAGGGTTGGGGCCAACGTCCTGACTTTC	CASSFRVGANVLTF
NA	NA	TRBJ1-6	TRBV21-1	TGTGCTACGCGGCTCTCCTATAATTCACCCCTCCACTTT	CATRLSYNSPLHF
NA	NA	TRBJ2-2	TRBV7-6	TGTGCCAGCAGCTTAGTGTCAGGACATAACACCGGGGAGCTGTTTTTT	CASSLVSGHNTGELFF
NA	TRBD1	TRBJ1-1	TRBV5-6	TGTGCCAGCAGCCTTCGGACAGGGATTAACACTGAAGCTTTCTTT	CASSLRTGINTEAFF
NA	NA	TRBJ2-3	TRBV14	TGTGCCAGCAGCCGACTAGTACTGGGCACAGATACGCAGTATTTT	CASSRLVLGTDTQYF
NA	NA	TRBJ2-4	TRBV28	TGTGCCAGCAGTACCACCGGGGGCCCCGTAAACATTCAGTACTTC	CASSTTGGPVNIQYF
NA	NA	TRBJ1-2	TRBV30	TGTGCCTGGAATCCAGGTCCTAACTATGGCTACACCTTC	CAWNPGPNYGYTF
NA	NA	TRBJ2-7	TRBV5-1	TGCGCCAGCAGCTTGTTGGGGTTAGGCTACGAGCAGTACTTC	CASSLLGLGYEQYF
NA	NA	TRBJ1-2	TRBV29-1	TGCAGCGTTGAGCCCCAAGGACAGTACTATGGCTACACCTTC	CSVEPQGQYYGYTF
NA	NA	TRBJ1-2	TRBV5-5	TGTGCCAGCAACAAAGACCGAGGAAACTATGGCTACACCTTC	CASNKDRGNYGYTF